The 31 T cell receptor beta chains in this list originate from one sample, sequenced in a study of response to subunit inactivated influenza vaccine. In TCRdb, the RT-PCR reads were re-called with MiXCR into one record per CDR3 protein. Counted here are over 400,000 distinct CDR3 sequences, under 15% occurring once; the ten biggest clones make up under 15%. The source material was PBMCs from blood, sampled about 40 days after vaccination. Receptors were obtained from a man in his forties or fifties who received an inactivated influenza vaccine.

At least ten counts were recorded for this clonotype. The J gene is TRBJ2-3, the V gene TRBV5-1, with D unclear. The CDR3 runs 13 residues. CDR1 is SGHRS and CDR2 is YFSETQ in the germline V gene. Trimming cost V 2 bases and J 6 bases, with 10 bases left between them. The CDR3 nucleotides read TGCGCCAGCAGCTTTGCAGGCAAGGATACGCAGTATTTT. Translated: CASSFAGKDTQYF.

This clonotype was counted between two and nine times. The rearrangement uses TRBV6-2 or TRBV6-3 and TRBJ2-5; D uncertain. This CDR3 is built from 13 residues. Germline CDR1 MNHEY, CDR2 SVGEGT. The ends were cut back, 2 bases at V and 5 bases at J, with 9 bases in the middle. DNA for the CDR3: TGTGCCAGCAGTTACGGGAAGCTCGAGACCCAGTACTTC. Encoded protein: CASSYGKLETQYF.

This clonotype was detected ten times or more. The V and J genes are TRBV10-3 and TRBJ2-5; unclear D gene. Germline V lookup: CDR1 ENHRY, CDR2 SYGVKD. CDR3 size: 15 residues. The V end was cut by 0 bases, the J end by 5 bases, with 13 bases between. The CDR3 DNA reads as TGTGCCATCAGTGAGTCGACTGGTCCGCGGGAGACCCAGTACTTC. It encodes CAISESTGPRETQYF.

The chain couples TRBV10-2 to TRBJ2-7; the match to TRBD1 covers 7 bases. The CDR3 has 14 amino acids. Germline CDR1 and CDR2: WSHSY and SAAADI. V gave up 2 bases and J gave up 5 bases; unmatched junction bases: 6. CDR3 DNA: TGCGCCAGCAGTGAGCCGGGACAGTCTAACGAGCAGTACTTC. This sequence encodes CASSEPGQSNEQYF.

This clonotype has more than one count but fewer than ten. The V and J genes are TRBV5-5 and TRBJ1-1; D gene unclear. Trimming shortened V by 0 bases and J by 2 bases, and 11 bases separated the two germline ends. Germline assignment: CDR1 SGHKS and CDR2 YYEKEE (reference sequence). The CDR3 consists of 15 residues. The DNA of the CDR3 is TGTGCCAGCAGCTTGGGGAATTTGAAAAACACTGAAGCTTTCTTT. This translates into CASSLGNLKNTEAFF.

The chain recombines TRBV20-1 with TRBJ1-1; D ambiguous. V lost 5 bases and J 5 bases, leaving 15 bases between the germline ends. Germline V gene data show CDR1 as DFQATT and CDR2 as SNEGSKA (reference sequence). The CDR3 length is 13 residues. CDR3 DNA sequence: TGCAGTGCTCTTAAAACCCATCGGACTGAAGCTTTCTTT. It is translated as CSALKTHRTEAFF.

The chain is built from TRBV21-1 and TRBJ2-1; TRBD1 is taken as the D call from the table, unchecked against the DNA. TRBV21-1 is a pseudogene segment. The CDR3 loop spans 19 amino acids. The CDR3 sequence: CASSKVNRNCHKRDNEQFF. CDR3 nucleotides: TGTGCCAGCAGCAAAGTGAACAGGAATTGCCATAAGAGGGACAATGAGCAGTTCTTC.

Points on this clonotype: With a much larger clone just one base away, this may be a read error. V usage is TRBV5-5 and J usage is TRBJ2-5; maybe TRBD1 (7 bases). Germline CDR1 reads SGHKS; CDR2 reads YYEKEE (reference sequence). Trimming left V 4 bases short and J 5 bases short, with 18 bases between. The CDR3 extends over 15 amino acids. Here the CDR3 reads CASSQIKGAGETQYF. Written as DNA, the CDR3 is TGTGCCAGCAGCCAAATAAAGGGGGCGGGGGAGACCCAGTACTTC.

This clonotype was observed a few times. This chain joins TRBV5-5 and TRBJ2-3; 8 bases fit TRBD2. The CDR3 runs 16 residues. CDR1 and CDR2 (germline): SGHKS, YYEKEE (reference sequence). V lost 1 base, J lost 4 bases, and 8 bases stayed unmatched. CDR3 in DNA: TGTGCCAGCAGCTTGAACCCTTCCGGGGGGGCAGATACGCAGTATTTT. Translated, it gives CASSLNPSGGADTQYF.

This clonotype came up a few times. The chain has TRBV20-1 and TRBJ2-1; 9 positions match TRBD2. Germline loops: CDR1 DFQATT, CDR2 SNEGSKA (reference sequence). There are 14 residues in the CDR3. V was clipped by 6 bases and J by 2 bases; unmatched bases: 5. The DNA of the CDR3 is TGCAGTGCCCCGAGCGGGGGGACCTACAATGAGCAGTTCTTC. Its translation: CSAPSGGTYNEQFF.

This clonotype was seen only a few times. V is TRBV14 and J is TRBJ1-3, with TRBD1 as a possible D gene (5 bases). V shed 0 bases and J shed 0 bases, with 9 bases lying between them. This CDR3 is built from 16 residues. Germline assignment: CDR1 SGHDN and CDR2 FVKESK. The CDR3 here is CASSQDGTFSGNTIYF. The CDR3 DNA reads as TGTGCCAGCAGCCAAGATGGGACTTTCTCTGGAAACACCATATATTTT.

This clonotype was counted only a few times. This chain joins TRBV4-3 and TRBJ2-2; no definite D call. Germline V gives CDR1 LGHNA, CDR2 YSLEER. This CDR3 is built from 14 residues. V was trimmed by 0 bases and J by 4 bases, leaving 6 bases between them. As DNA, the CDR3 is TGCGCCAGCAGCCAAGACCACGGCACCGGGGAGCTGTTTTTT. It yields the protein CASSQDHGTGELFF.

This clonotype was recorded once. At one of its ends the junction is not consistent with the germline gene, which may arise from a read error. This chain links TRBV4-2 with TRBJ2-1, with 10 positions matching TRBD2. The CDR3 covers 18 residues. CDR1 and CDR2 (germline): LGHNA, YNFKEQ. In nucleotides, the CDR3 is TGTACCAGCAGCCAAGATGGGGGTAGCGGGAGGTCTGACAATGAGCAGTTCTTC. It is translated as CTSSQDGGSGRSDNEQFF.

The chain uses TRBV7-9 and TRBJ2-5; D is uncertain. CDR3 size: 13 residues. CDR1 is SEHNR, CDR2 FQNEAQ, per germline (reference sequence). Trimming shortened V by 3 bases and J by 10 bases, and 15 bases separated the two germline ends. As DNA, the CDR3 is TGTGCCAGCAGCTTTCCGGAGTCCCCGGACCAGTACTTC. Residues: CASSFPESPDQYF.

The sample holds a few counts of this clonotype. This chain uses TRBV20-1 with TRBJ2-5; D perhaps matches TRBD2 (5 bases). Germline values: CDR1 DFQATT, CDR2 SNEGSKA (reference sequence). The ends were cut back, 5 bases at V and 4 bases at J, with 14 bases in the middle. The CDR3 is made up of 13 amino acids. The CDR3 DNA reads TGCAGTGCTTCGAGGACTGCTCTAGAGACCCAGTACTTC. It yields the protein CSASRTALETQYF.

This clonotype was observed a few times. Here the CDR3 DNA reads TGTGCCACCAGCAGAGATCCTGGCGGTACGAGAAACATTCAGTACTTC. Protein: CATSRDPGGTRNIQYF. J is TRBJ2-4 and V is TRBV15; no definite D call. The CDR3 sequence is 16 residues long. Trimming took 0 bases from V and 6 from J, leaving 15 bases between them. The germline V gene encodes CDR1 LNHNV and CDR2 YYDKDF (reference sequence).

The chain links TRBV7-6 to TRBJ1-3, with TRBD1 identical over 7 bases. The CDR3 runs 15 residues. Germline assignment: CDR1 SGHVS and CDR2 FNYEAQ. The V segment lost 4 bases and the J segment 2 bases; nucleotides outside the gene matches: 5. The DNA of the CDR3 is TGTGCCAGCAGCTCTGACAGGGTCCCTGGAAACACCATATATTTT. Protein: CASSSDRVPGNTIYF.

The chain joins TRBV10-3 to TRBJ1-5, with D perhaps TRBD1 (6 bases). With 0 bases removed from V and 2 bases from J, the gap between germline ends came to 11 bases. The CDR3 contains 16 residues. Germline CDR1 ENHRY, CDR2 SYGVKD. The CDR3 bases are TGTGCCATCAGTGAGTCGGGGGGGCCAGGCAATCAGCCCCAGCATTTT. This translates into CAISESGGPGNQPQHF.

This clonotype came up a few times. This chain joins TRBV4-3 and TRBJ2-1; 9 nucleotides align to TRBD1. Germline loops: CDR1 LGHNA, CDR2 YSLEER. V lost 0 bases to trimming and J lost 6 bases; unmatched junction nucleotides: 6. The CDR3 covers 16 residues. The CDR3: CASSQDGTGRFNEQFF. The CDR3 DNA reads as TGCGCCAGCAGCCAAGATGGGACAGGGCGGTTCAATGAGCAGTTCTTC.

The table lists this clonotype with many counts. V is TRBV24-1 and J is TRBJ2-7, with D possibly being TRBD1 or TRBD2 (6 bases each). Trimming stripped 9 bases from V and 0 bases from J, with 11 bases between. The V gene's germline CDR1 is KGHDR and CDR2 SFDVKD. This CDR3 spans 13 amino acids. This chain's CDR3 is CATGGDNSYEQYF. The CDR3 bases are TGTGCCACCGGCGGGGACAACTCCTACGAGCAGTACTTC.

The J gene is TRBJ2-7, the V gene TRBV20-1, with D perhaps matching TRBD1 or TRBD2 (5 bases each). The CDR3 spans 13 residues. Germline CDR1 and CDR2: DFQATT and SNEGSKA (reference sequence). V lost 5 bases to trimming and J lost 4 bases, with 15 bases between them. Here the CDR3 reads CSAARTGTYEQYF. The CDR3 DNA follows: TGCAGTGCTGCCCGTACTGGGACGTACGAGCAGTACTTC.

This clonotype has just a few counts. The DNA for the CDR3 is TGCAGTGCTAGGGTACTAGCGGGAGACCACAATGAGCAGTTCTTC. Translated: CSARVLAGDHNEQFF. The V call is TRBV20-1, the J call TRBJ2-1; TRBD2 aligns across 11 bases. The germline gives CDR1 DFQATT, CDR2 SNEGSKA (reference sequence). The CDR3 has 15 amino acids. V shed 3 bases and J 5 bases; nucleotides not matched to a gene: 6.

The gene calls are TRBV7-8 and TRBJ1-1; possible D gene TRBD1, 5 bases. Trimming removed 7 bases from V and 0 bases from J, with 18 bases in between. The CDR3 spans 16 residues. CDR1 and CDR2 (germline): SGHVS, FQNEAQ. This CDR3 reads CASIKDRTHLNTEAFF. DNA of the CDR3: TGTGCCAGCATCAAAGACAGAACACACCTGAACACTGAAGCTTTCTTT.

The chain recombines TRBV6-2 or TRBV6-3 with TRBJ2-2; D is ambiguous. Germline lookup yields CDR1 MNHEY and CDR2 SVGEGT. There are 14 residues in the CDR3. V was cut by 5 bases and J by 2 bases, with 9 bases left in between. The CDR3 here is CASSKMLNTGELFF. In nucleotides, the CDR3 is TGTGCCAGCAGTAAAATGCTAAACACCGGGGAGCTGTTTTTT.

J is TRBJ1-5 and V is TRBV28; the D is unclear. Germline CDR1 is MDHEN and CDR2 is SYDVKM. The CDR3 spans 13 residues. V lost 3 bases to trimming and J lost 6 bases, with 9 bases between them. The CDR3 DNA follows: TGTGCCAGCAGTTTCGGGAAGGGTCAGCCCCAGCATTTT. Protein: CASSFGKGQPQHF.

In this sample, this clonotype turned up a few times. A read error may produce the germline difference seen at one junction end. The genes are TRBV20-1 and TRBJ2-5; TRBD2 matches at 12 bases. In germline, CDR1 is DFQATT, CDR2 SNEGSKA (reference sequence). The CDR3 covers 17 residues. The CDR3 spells CCARDWRLAGVRETQYF. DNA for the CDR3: TGCTGTGCTAGAGATTGGCGACTAGCGGGAGTTCGAGAGACCCAGTACTTC.

In DNA form, the CDR3 reads TGTGCCAGCAGCTTAACTGCGAGGAGGGGGACTAGCGGGAGAAAGTACCAAGAGACCCAGTACTTC. This sequence encodes CASSLTARRGTSGRKYQETQYF. J is TRBJ2-5 and V is TRBV7-3; 14 bases are a match to TRBD2. CDR3 length: 22 amino acids. Trimming cost V 0 bases and J 0 bases; bases outside gene matches: 15. From germline, CDR1 is SGHTA and CDR2 FQGTGA.

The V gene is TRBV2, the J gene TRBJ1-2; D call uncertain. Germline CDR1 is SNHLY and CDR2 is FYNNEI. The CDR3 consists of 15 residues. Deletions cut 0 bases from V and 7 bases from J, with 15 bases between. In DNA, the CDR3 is TGTGCCAGCAGTGAAGCGTCGACACGGTTTGGTGGCTACACCTTC. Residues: CASSEASTRFGGYTF.

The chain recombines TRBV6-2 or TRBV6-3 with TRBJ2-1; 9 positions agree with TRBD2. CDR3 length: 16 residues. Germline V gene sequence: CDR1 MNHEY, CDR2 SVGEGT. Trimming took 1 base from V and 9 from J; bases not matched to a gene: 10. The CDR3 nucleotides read TGTGCCAGCAGTTACTTGAGTGTGATAGCGGGAGTTGAGCAGTTCTTC. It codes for CASSYLSVIAGVEQFF.

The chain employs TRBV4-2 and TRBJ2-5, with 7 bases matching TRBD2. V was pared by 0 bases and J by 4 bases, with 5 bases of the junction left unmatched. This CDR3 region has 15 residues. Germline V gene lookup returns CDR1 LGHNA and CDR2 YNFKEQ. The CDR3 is CASSQDPGLVETQYF. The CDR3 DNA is TGTGCCAGCAGCCAAGATCCTGGACTAGTAGAGACCCAGTACTTC.

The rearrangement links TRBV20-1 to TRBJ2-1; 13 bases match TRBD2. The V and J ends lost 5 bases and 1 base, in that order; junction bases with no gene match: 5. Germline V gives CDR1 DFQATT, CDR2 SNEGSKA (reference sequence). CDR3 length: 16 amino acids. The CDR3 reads CSAYEGLAGSYNEQFF. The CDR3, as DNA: TGCAGTGCTTACGAGGGACTAGCGGGGTCCTACAATGAGCAGTTCTTC.